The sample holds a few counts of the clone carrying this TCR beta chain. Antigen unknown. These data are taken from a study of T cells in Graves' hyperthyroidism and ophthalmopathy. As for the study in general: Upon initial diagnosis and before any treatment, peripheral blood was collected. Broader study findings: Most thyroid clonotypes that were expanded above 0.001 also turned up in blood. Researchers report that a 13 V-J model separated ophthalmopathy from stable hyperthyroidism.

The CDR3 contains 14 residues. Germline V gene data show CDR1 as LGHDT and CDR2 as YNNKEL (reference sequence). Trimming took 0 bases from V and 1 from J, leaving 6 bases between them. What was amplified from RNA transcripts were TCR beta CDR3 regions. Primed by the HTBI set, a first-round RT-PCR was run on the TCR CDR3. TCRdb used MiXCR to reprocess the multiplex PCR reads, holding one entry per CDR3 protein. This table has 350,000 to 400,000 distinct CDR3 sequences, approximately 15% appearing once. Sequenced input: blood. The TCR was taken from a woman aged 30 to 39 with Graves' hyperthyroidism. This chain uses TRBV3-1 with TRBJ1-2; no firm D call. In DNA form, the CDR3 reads TGTGCCAGCAGCCAAGATCGAAGTAACTATGGCTACACCTTC. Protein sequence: CASSQDRSNYGYTF.